This T cell receptor (beta chain) was recorded in a study of early T cells in non-severe SARS-CoV-2 infection. Study results and limitations: Using VDJdb, the matching emphasized anti-spike CD8 responses while missing private and CD4 specificities.

As part of library construction, unique molecular identifiers were attached to individual cDNA molecules. TCRdb reprocessed the 5' RACE reads via MiXCR and lists one record per CDR3 protein. The sample shows about 49,000 distinct CDR3 sequences, roughly 12% of them seen only once. This clonotype was recorded a few times. Its target is not known. J gave up 1 base and V 3 bases, and 6 bases lay outside the gene matches. Per the germline V gene, CDR1 is MDHEN and CDR2 is SYDVKM. This CDR3 is built from 15 residues. The clonotype was recovered from an adult who was a healthcare worker with PCR-confirmed SARS-CoV-2 infection or an uninfected control (not recorded which). This chain uses TRBV28 with TRBJ2-7; TRBD2 matches at 7 bases. Sequencing was performed on whole blood, taken at baseline. The CDR3, as DNA: TGTGCCAGCAGTTTCCGGGGGACTAATTCCTACGAGCAGTACTTC. Translation gives CASSFRGTNSYEQYF. Full variable domain (missing parts from reference TRBV28 and TRBJ2-7): DVKVTQSSRYLVKRTGEKVFLECVQDMDHENMFWYRQDPGLGLRLIYFSYDVKMKEKGDIPEGYSVSREKKERFSLILESASTNQTSMYLCASSFRGTNSYEQYFGPGTRLTVT.